This T cell receptor (beta chain) was found in a study of cytomegalovirus exposure and HLA in healthy donors. The CDR3 is 16 amino acids. The V end was cut by 0 bases, the J end by 3 bases, with 13 bases between. Germline values: CDR1 SGHNT, CDR2 YYREEE (reference sequence). A remark on this clone: No antigen is known for it.

It was with 60 Vbeta and 13 Jbeta primers that the PCR ran. Data came from immunoSEQ multiplex PCR; TCRdb stores just in-frame clones and leaves some out. The sample contains approximately 150,000 clones, about 66% of which appear only once. Study-level findings and limits: Most CMV-associated TCR beta chains appeared HLA-restricted in a later analysis.

The chain recombines TRBV5-4 with TRBJ1-3; no firm D call. The source is a male donor in good health and CMV-seronegative. The specimen was PBMCs. Here the CDR3 reads CASSLGGPLFGNTIYF. In nucleotides, the CDR3 is TGTGCCAGCAGCTTGGGCGGTCCCCTGTTTGGAAACACCATATATTTT.